The 14 T cell receptor beta chains below come from one sample, sequenced in a study of cytomegalovirus exposure and HLA in healthy donors. PCR was performed using 60 Vbeta and 13 Jbeta primers. Some clones are missing from TCRdb's copy, which holds only in-frame ones; the method was immunoSEQ multiplex PCR. The table has around 180,000 clones, about 87% seen once. The specimen sequenced was PBMCs. These receptors were obtained from a woman aged 18-29 years in good health and CMV-seronegative.

This clone was observed a handful of times. The J gene is TRBJ2-2, the V gene TRBV29-1, with a tentative D call TRBD2 (6 bases). Trimming removed 4 bases at V and 1 base at J, with 10 bases between. The CDR3 runs 14 residues. CDR1 is SQVTM and CDR2 is ANQGSEA in the germline V gene. CDR3 in amino acids: CSVGRRENTGELFF. CDR3 DNA sequence: TGCAGCGTTGGTAGGAGGGAGAACACCGGGGAGCTGTTTTTT.

The chain employs TRBV28 and TRBJ1-5, with unresolved D. Germline lookup yields CDR1 MDHEN and CDR2 SYDVKM. V lost 8 bases and J lost 6, with 11 bases in between. The CDR3 is 12 amino acids. The CDR3 DNA sequence: TGTGCCAGCTGGACCGGGAGTCAGCCCCAGCATTTT. It encodes CASWTGSQPQHF.

This clone was recorded only once. The chain recombines TRBV27 with TRBJ1-1; weak D call: TRBD1 (5 bases). In germline, CDR1 is MNHEY, CDR2 SMNVEV (reference sequence). Trimming removed 3 bases from V and 5 bases from J, with 13 bases in between. The CDR3 spans 14 residues. CDR3 loop: CASSLQGPQTEAFF. CDR3 sequence (DNA): TGTGCCAGCAGTTTGCAGGGCCCGCAAACTGAAGCTTTCTTT.

The chain is built from TRBV28 and TRBJ1-3; tentative D call: TRBD1 (5 bases). The CDR3 spans 16 residues. CDR1 is MDHEN, CDR2 SYDVKM, per germline. V was pared by 5 bases and J by 4 bases, with 18 bases between. This CDR3 reads CASSPIQGYDGNTIYF. DNA for the CDR3: TGTGCCAGCAGTCCCATCCAGGGTTACGACGGAAACACCATATATTTT. Using reference TRBV28 and TRBJ1-3 for the parts outside the CDR3, the full variable domain is DVKVTQSSRYLVKRTGEKVFLECVQDMDHENMFWYRQDPGLGLRLIYFSYDVKMKEKGDIPEGYSVSREKKERFSLILESASTNQTSMYLCASSPIQGYDGNTIYFGEGSWLTVV.

The chain has TRBV6-5 and TRBJ1-6; D is uncertain. V lost 2 bases, J lost 8 bases, and 7 bases lay in between. This CDR3 spans 13 amino acids. CDR1 is MNHEY and CDR2 is SVGAGI in the germline V gene. This chain's CDR3 is CASSYQVDSPLHF. For the CDR3, the DNA is TGTGCCAGCAGTTACCAGGTTGATTCACCCCTCCACTTT.

V is TRBV11-3 and J is TRBJ1-1, with 9 bases aligning to TRBD1. V gave up 5 bases and J gave up 10 bases; unmatched junction bases: 14. The CDR3 spans 15 residues. Germline CDR1 and CDR2: SGHNT and YENEEA. The CDR3 region is CASSTAGPQGAAAFF. CDR3 bases: TGTGCCAGCAGCACAGCAGGTCCACAGGGGGCTGCAGCTTTCTTT.

The gene calls are TRBV6-5 and TRBJ1-1; D call uncertain. The germline V gene has CDR1 MNHEY and CDR2 SVGAGI. This CDR3 spans 14 amino acids. V was trimmed by 2 bases and J by 5 bases, leaving 12 bases between them. CDR3 region: CASSYQLSGTEAFF. The CDR3 bases are TGTGCCAGCAGTTACCAGCTATCAGGAACTGAAGCTTTCTTT.

The genes are TRBV27 and TRBJ2-1; TRBD2 matches at 8 bases. The CDR3 has 15 amino acids. Germline V CDR1 and CDR2: MNHEY, SMNVEV (reference sequence). With 6 bases clipped from V and 3 bases from J, the junction kept 7 bases outside the gene matches. In nucleotides, the CDR3 is TGTGCCAGCAGCTTTTCTAGCGGGTTCTACAATGAGCAGTTCTTC. Its protein product is CASSFSSGFYNEQFF.

V gene TRBV2 combines with J gene TRBJ1-6; 9 nucleotides agree with TRBD1. J was trimmed by 10 bases and V by 4 bases; bases with no gene match: 8. This CDR3 is 15 amino acids long. Germline V CDR1 and CDR2: SNHLY, FYNNEI. This CDR3 is CASSGLDRGRSPLHF. The CDR3 DNA follows: TGTGCCAGCAGTGGATTGGACAGGGGAAGATCACCCCTCCACTTT.

The chain recombines TRBV19 with TRBJ2-5; 10 nucleotides align to TRBD1. J gave up 4 bases and V 6 bases, and 11 bases lay outside the gene matches. CDR3 size: 16 residues. The germline V gene has CDR1 LNHDA and CDR2 SQIVND (reference sequence). CDR3 amino acids: CASSPHDRGLRETQYF. CDR3 sequence (DNA): TGTGCCAGTAGCCCCCATGACAGGGGGCTAAGAGAGACCCAGTACTTC. The full variable domain, completed using reference TRBV19 and TRBJ2-5, is DGGITQSPKYLFRKEGQNVTLSCEQNLNHDAMYWYRQDPGQGLRLIYYSQIVNDFQKGDIAEGYSVSREKKESFPLTVTSAQKNPTAFYLCASSPHDRGLRETQYFGPGTRLLVL.

This chain joins TRBV11-2 and TRBJ2-5; 10 positions agree with TRBD1. Germline V lookup: CDR1 SGHAT, CDR2 FQNNGV. J was trimmed by 5 bases and V by 2 bases; bases with no gene match: 2. The CDR3 has 14 residues. CDR3 DNA: TGTGCCAGCAGCTTATCGGGACAGGGGGAGACCCAGTACTTC. Translated: CASSLSGQGETQYF.

This chain links TRBV7-9 with TRBJ2-2; D is possibly TRBD2 (6 bases). Germline CDR1 is SEHNR and CDR2 is FQNEAQ (reference sequence). The CDR3 extends over 15 amino acids. The V end was cut by 1 base, the J end by 4 bases, with 10 bases between. The CDR3 sequence is CASSLGRRGTGELFF. CDR3 bases: TGTGCCAGCAGCTTAGGCAGGCGGGGCACCGGGGAGCTGTTTTTT. The full variable domain, rest sourced from reference TRBV7-9 and TRBJ2-2, is DTGVSQNPRHKITKRGQNVTFRCDPISEHNRLYWYRQTLGQGPEFLTYFQNEAQLEKSRLLSDRFSAERPKGSFSTLEIQRTEQGDSAMYLCASSLGRRGTGELFFGEGSRLTVL.

In the case of this clone: At one end the junction does not follow the germline gene, possibly because of a read error. The rearrangement links TRBV5-6 to TRBJ2-5; 8 positions match TRBD1. This CDR3 has 13 amino acids. Germline loops: CDR1 SGHDT, CDR2 YYEEEE. The CDR3 here is CASSLGQEETQYF. The CDR3 DNA reads TGTGCCAGCAGTTTGGGACAGGAAGAGACCCAGTACTTC.

The chain combines TRBV28 with TRBJ2-2, with 9 nucleotides matching TRBD1. The CDR3 is 17 amino acids. Germline values: CDR1 MDHEN, CDR2 SYDVKM. V lost 2 bases and J lost 6; bases outside the gene matches: 10. In nucleotides, the CDR3 is TGTGCCAGCAGTTTAGCCCGGGACAGGGTCCTCCCCGGGGAGCTGTTTTTT. Its protein product is CASSLARDRVLPGELFF.